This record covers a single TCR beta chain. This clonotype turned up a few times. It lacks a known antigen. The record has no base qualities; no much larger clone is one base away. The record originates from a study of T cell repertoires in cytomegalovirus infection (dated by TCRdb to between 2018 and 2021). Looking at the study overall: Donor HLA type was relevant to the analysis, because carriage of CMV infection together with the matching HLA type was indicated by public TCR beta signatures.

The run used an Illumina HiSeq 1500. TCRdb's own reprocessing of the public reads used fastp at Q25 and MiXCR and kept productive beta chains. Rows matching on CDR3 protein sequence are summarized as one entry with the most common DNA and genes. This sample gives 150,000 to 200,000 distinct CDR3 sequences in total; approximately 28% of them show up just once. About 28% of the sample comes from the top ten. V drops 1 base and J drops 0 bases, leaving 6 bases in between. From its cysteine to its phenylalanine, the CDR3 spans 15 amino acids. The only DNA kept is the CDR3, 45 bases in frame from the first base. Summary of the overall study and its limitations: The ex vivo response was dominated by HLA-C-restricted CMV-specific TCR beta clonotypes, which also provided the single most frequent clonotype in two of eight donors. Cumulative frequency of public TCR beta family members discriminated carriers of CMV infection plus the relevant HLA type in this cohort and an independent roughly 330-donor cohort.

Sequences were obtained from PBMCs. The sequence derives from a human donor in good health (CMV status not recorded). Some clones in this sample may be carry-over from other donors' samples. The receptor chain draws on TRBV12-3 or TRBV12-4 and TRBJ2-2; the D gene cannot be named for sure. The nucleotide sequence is TGTGCCAGCAGTTTAGAAAATCCGAACACCGGGGAGCTGTTTTTT. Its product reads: CASSLENPNTGELFF.